Listed below are T cell receptor beta chains from one sample, sequenced in a study of ipilimumab plus nivolumab after autologous stem cell transplantation. Measured with immunoSEQ multiplex PCR; TCRdb has only the in-frame clones, and not every one. The table has 9,000 to 15,000 clones, about 75% seen once. This sample comprised PBMCs, obtained in a trial of ipilimumab plus nivolumab as post-transplant consolidation. The receptor source for this set is a male donor with multiple myeloma. CDR3s include the opening cysteine and the closing phenylalanine or tryptophan. D genes are given only for firm matches. Clone sizes are given selectively: once, few, many, or a class where the clone is expanded.

d_gene: .; j_gene: TRBJ2-5; abundance: .; v_gene: TRBV5-4; CDR3aa: CASSLAPQETQYF; CDR3nt: TGTGCCAGCAGCTTAGCGCCGCAAGAGACCCAGTACTTC
d_gene: TRBD2; j_gene: TRBJ2-5; abundance: .; v_gene: TRBV7-6; CDR3aa: CASSSALAGWGETQYF; CDR3nt: TGTGCCAGCAGCTCCGCCTTAGCGGGGTGGGGAGAGACCCAGTACTTC
d_gene: .; j_gene: TRBJ2-3; abundance: .; v_gene: TRBV6-6; CDR3aa: CASSWVDTQYF; CDR3nt: TGTGCCAGCAGTTGGGTAGATACGCAGTATTTT
d_gene: .; j_gene: TRBJ2-1; abundance: few; v_gene: TRBV7-2; CDR3aa: CASSPTPGNEQFF; CDR3nt: TGTGCCAGCAGCCCAACGCCGGGTAATGAGCAGTTCTTC
d_gene: .; j_gene: TRBJ2-7; abundance: .; v_gene: TRBV4-3; CDR3aa: CASSQGRLGYEQYF; CDR3nt: TGCGCCAGCAGCCAAGGGAGATTGGGCTACGAGCAGTACTTC
d_gene: .; j_gene: TRBJ2-7; abundance: .; v_gene: TRBV5-1; CDR3aa: CASSYQTRAYEQYF; CDR3nt: TGCGCCAGCAGCTACCAGACGCGGGCCTACGAGCAGTACTTC
d_gene: .; j_gene: TRBJ2-3; abundance: .; v_gene: TRBV6-4; CDR3aa: CASSGARQYF; CDR3nt: TGTGCCAGCAGTGGGGCCAGGCAGTATTTT
d_gene: TRBD1; j_gene: TRBJ2-7; abundance: .; v_gene: TRBV18; CDR3aa: CASSLTRDSRNEQYF; CDR3nt: TGTGCCAGCTCACTGACCCGGGACAGTAGAAACGAGCAGTACTTC
d_gene: TRBD1; j_gene: TRBJ1-6; abundance: .; v_gene: TRBV7-2; CDR3aa: CASSLILLRRTGESPLHF; CDR3nt: TGTGCCAGCAGCTTAATACTACTAAGGAGGACAGGGGAGTCACCCCTCCACTTT
d_gene: .; j_gene: TRBJ2-5; abundance: .; v_gene: TRBV28; CDR3aa: CASGRLAQETQYF; CDR3nt: TGTGCCAGCGGGAGACTGGCACAAGAGACCCAGTACTTC
d_gene: .; j_gene: TRBJ2-7; abundance: once; v_gene: TRBV6-4; CDR3aa: CASSDRGLESSYEQYF; CDR3nt: TGTGCCAGCAGTGACAGGGGACTGGAAAGCTCCTACGAGCAGTACTTC
d_gene: TRBD1; j_gene: TRBJ2-3; abundance: few; v_gene: TRBV28; CDR3aa: CASSLYGTGGNTQYF; CDR3nt: TGTGCCAGCAGTTTATATGGGACAGGGGGAAATACGCAGTATTTT
d_gene: TRBD2; j_gene: TRBJ2-7; abundance: .; v_gene: TRBV7-2; CDR3aa: CASSLGALAGVVEQYF; CDR3nt: TGTGCCAGCAGCTTAGGGGCCCTAGCGGGGGTGGTCGAGCAGTACTTC
d_gene: .; j_gene: TRBJ1-2; abundance: .; v_gene: TRBV18; CDR3aa: CASSKEGGSQGYTF; CDR3nt: TGTGCCAGCTCAAAGGAGGGGGGCTCACAAGGCTACACCTTC
d_gene: .; j_gene: TRBJ2-7; abundance: .; v_gene: TRBV18; CDR3aa: CASSPRADSEQYF; CDR3nt: TGTGCCAGCTCACCGAGGGCGGATTCCGAGCAGTACTTC
d_gene: .; j_gene: TRBJ1-4; abundance: .; v_gene: TRBV23-1; CDR3aa: CASNANEKLFF; CDR3nt: TGCGCCAGCAACGCCAATGAAAAACTGTTTTTT
d_gene: .; j_gene: TRBJ2-7; abundance: .; v_gene: TRBV15; CDR3aa: CATSRVLGGDRVEQYF; CDR3nt: TGTGCCACCAGCAGAGTTCTCGGCGGTGATCGGGTGGAGCAGTACTTC
d_gene: .; j_gene: TRBJ1-2; abundance: .; v_gene: TRBV28; CDR3aa: CASSSAAGAYGYTF; CDR3nt: TGTGCCAGCAGTTCCGCGGCAGGGGCCTATGGCTACACCTTC
d_gene: TRBD1; j_gene: TRBJ2-7; abundance: .; v_gene: TRBV10-3; CDR3aa: CAISEPGQGLEQYF; CDR3nt: TGTGCCATCAGCGAACCGGGACAGGGCCTCGAGCAGTACTTC
d_gene: .; j_gene: TRBJ2-1; abundance: .; v_gene: TRBV5-4; CDR3aa: CASRPSTYNEQFF; CDR3nt: TGTGCCAGCAGGCCGTCTACCTACAATGAGCAGTTCTTC
d_gene: .; j_gene: TRBJ2-1; abundance: .; v_gene: TRBV2; CDR3aa: CASSWTRNLQFF; CDR3nt: TGTGCCAGCAGTTGGACTCGTAATTTGCAGTTCTTC
d_gene: .; j_gene: TRBJ2-3; abundance: .; v_gene: TRBV7-2; CDR3aa: CASSLQGRGTDTQYF; CDR3nt: TGTGCCAGCAGCTTACAGGGGAGGGGCACAGATACGCAGTATTTT
d_gene: .; j_gene: TRBJ2-2; abundance: once; v_gene: TRBV5-1; CDR3aa: CASRSWWGAGDTGELFF; CDR3nt: TGCGCCAGCAGGAGTTGGTGGGGGGCTGGTGACACCGGGGAGCTGTTTTTT
d_gene: .; j_gene: TRBJ2-2; abundance: .; v_gene: TRBV7-9; CDR3aa: CASSPGPNTGELFF; CDR3nt: TGTGCCAGCAGCCCCGGGCCGAACACCGGGGAGCTGTTTTTT
d_gene: TRBD1; j_gene: TRBJ2-5; abundance: .; v_gene: TRBV4-1; CDR3aa: CASSQTGGTSETQYF; CDR3nt: TGCGCCAGCAGCCAGACAGGGGGTACGTCAGAGACCCAGTACTTC
d_gene: .; j_gene: TRBJ2-7; abundance: .; v_gene: TRBV5-5; CDR3aa: CASTQDSYEQYF; CDR3nt: TGTGCCAGCACTCAGGACAGCTACGAGCAGTACTTC
d_gene: .; j_gene: TRBJ1-2; abundance: .; v_gene: TRBV5-1; CDR3aa: CASSFSGTSYGYTF; CDR3nt: TGCGCCAGCAGCTTCAGTGGGACAAGCTATGGCTACACCTTC
d_gene: .; j_gene: TRBJ2-3; abundance: .; v_gene: TRBV5-1; CDR3aa: CASSRYSGTDTQYF; CDR3nt: TGCGCCAGCAGCCGGTACTCTGGCACAGATACGCAGTATTTT
d_gene: .; j_gene: TRBJ1-2; abundance: .; v_gene: TRBV11-1; CDR3aa: CASSLGTNYGYTF; CDR3nt: TGTGCCAGCAGCTTAGGCACCAACTATGGCTACACCTTC
d_gene: TRBD1; j_gene: TRBJ1-1; abundance: .; v_gene: TRBV11-2; CDR3aa: CASRPQGAAMNTEAFF; CDR3nt: TGTGCCAGCAGACCTCAGGGGGCTGCGATGAACACTGAAGCTTTCTTT
d_gene: .; j_gene: TRBJ1-3; abundance: once; v_gene: TRBV10-3; CDR3aa: CAINPGGLSGNTIYF; CDR3nt: TGTGCCATCAACCCAGGCGGGCTCTCTGGAAACACCATATATTTT
d_gene: TRBD2; j_gene: TRBJ2-3; abundance: .; v_gene: TRBV7-2; CDR3aa: CASLLAGGRPDTQYF; CDR3nt: TGTGCCAGCCTATTAGCGGGGGGGCGACCAGATACGCAGTATTTT
d_gene: .; j_gene: TRBJ1-2; abundance: .; v_gene: TRBV7-2; CDR3aa: CASSLSGAYGYTF; CDR3nt: TGTGCCAGCAGCTTATCCGGGGCGTATGGCTACACCTTC
d_gene: TRBD1; j_gene: TRBJ1-6; abundance: .; v_gene: TRBV7-9; CDR3aa: CASSFWGQRDSPLHF; CDR3nt: TGTGCCAGCAGCTTTTGGGGACAGCGAGATTCACCCCTCCACTTT
d_gene: .; j_gene: TRBJ2-1; abundance: .; v_gene: TRBV5-1; CDR3aa: CASRTETYNEQFF; CDR3nt: TGCGCCAGCAGAACGGAGACGTACAATGAGCAGTTCTTC
d_gene: .; j_gene: TRBJ2-3; abundance: .; v_gene: TRBV9; CDR3aa: CASSVADVTDTQYF; CDR3nt: TGTGCCAGCAGCGTCGCAGACGTGACAGATACGCAGTATTTT
d_gene: TRBD2; j_gene: TRBJ2-3; abundance: few; v_gene: TRBV7-2; CDR3aa: CASSLGLGGGWVTDTQYF; CDR3nt: TGTGCCAGCAGCTTGGGATTAGGCGGGGGGTGGGTAACAGATACGCAGTATTTT
d_gene: TRBD2; j_gene: TRBJ2-5; abundance: .; v_gene: TRBV30; CDR3aa: CACSPRTSKLATQYF; CDR3nt: TGTGCCTGTTCACCACGGACTAGTAAGTTGGCGACCCAGTACTTC
d_gene: TRBD1; j_gene: TRBJ2-3; abundance: .; v_gene: TRBV28; CDR3aa: CASPPSGQGPDTQYF; CDR3nt: TGTGCCAGCCCCCCCTCGGGACAGGGTCCAGATACGCAGTATTTT
d_gene: .; j_gene: TRBJ1-2; abundance: .; v_gene: TRBV9; CDR3aa: CASSRVGETGYTF; CDR3nt: TGTGCCAGCAGCCGAGTCGGGGAGACTGGCTACACCTTC
d_gene: TRBD1; j_gene: TRBJ2-1; abundance: .; v_gene: TRBV5-1; CDR3aa: CASSLSGGADNEQFF; CDR3nt: TGCGCCAGCAGCTTGTCAGGGGGTGCCGACAATGAGCAGTTCTTC
d_gene: TRBD1; j_gene: TRBJ2-5; abundance: .; v_gene: TRBV6-6; CDR3aa: CASLSGQGIWTQYF; CDR3nt: TGTGCCAGCTTAAGCGGACAGGGGATATGGACCCAGTACTTC
d_gene: .; j_gene: TRBJ2-5; abundance: .; v_gene: TRBV18; CDR3aa: CASSPQTGGGYETQYF; CDR3nt: TGTGCCAGCTCCCCCCAGACAGGAGGGGGATATGAGACCCAGTACTTC
d_gene: TRBD2; j_gene: TRBJ2-3; abundance: .; v_gene: TRBV7-2; CDR3aa: CASSLGAGVDTQYF; CDR3nt: TGTGCCAGCAGCTTAGGGGCGGGGGTAGATACGCAGTATTTT
d_gene: .; j_gene: TRBJ1-5; abundance: .; v_gene: TRBV19; CDR3aa: CASSVFPGNQPQHF; CDR3nt: TGTGCCAGTAGTGTTTTCCCAGGTAATCAGCCCCAGCATTTT
d_gene: TRBD1; j_gene: TRBJ2-2; abundance: .; v_gene: TRBV15; CDR3aa: CATSRKQGVTGELFF; CDR3nt: TGTGCCACCAGCAGGAAACAGGGGGTCACCGGGGAGCTGTTTTTT
d_gene: .; j_gene: TRBJ1-5; abundance: .; v_gene: TRBV7-5; CDR3aa: CARNRGKNSNQPQHF; CDR3nt: TGTGCCAGAAATCGGGGAAAAAATAGCAATCAGCCCCAGCATTTT
d_gene: TRBD2; j_gene: TRBJ2-5; abundance: .; v_gene: TRBV9; CDR3aa: CASSGSSGGETQYF; CDR3nt: TGTGCCAGCAGCGGATCAAGCGGGGGGGAGACCCAGTACTTC
d_gene: .; j_gene: TRBJ1-2; abundance: .; v_gene: TRBV18; CDR3aa: CASSPPFGTTTYGYTF; CDR3nt: TGTGCCAGCTCACCACCCTTTGGAACTACGACTTATGGCTACACCTTC
d_gene: .; j_gene: TRBJ1-3; abundance: .; v_gene: TRBV19; CDR3aa: CATVGSSGNTIYF; CDR3nt: TGTGCCACCGTGGGGAGCTCTGGAAACACCATATATTTT
d_gene: TRBD1; j_gene: TRBJ2-1; abundance: .; v_gene: TRBV11-1; CDR3aa: CASSSGTGGYNEQFF; CDR3nt: TGTGCCAGCAGTTCCGGGACAGGGGGATACAATGAGCAGTTCTTC
d_gene: .; j_gene: TRBJ2-7; abundance: .; v_gene: TRBV7-3; CDR3aa: CASSLAGDPYEQYF; CDR3nt: TGTGCCAGCAGCTTGGCAGGGGACCCCTACGAGCAGTACTTC
d_gene: .; j_gene: TRBJ2-2; abundance: .; v_gene: TRBV7-9; CDR3aa: CASSAGSYTGELFF; CDR3nt: TGTGCCAGCAGCGCCGGGTCTTACACCGGGGAGCTGTTTTTT
d_gene: .; j_gene: TRBJ2-7; abundance: once; v_gene: TRBV7-2; CDR3aa: CASSLRDRQYF; CDR3nt: TGTGCCAGCAGCTTAAGAGACAGGCAGTACTTC
d_gene: TRBD2; j_gene: TRBJ2-2; abundance: few; v_gene: TRBV19; CDR3aa: CASSGIAGGLTGELFF; CDR3nt: TGTGCCAGTAGTGGGATAGCGGGGGGTCTCACCGGGGAGCTGTTTTTT